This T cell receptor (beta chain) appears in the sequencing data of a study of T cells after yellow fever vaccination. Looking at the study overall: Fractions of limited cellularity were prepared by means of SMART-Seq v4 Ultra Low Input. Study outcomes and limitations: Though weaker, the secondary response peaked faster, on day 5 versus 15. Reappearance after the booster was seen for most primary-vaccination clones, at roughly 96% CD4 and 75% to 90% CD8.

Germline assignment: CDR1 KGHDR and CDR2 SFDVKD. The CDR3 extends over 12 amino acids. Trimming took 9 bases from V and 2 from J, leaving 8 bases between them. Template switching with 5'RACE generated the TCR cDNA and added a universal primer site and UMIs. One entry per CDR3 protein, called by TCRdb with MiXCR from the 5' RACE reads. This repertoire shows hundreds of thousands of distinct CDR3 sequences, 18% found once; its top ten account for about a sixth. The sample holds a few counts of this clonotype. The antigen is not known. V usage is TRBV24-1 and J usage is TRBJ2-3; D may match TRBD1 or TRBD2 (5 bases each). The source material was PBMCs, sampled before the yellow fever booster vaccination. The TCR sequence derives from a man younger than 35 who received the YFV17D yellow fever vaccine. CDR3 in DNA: TGTGCCACCGAGGGGAACACAGATACGCAGTATTTT. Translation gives CATEGNTDTQYF.